This is a list of T cell receptor beta chains from one sample in a study of T cell responses to AZD1222 COVID-19 vaccine. The repertoire was sequenced with immunoSEQ multiplex PCR; TCRdb's copy has only in-frame clones and lacks some. The sample holds approximately 150,000 clones; 88% are singletons and the top ten take 4.5% to 5.5%. This specimen was peripheral blood, taken 28 days after the second dose of the MenACWY control vaccine. The receptors here all came from an adult who received the MenACWY meningococcal vaccine as a control. The CDR3 runs from the conserved cysteine through the conserved F or W. A D gene is named only where the DNA matches it firmly.

d_gene	v_gene	j_gene	CDR3nt	CDR3aa
TRBD1	TRBV13	TRBJ2-3	TGTGCCAGCAGCTTAAACAGGGGGGCAGATACGCAGTATTTT	CASSLNRGADTQYF
.	TRBV5-1	TRBJ1-1	TGCGCCAGCAGCTTGTCTCGTACAGGGAACACTGAAGCTTTCTTT	CASSLSRTGNTEAFF
TRBD1	TRBV28	TRBJ2-1	TGTGCCAGCAGCTCTCCCCCCGGGACAGGGGGCCCTAGCTCCTACAATGAGCAGTTCTTC	CASSSPPGTGGPSSYNEQFF
.	TRBV7-9	TRBJ1-2	TGTGCCAGCAGCTCCACCGGGATCCCCTATGGCTACACCTTC	CASSSTGIPYGYTF
.	TRBV11-3	TRBJ1-6	TGTGCCAGCAGCTTAGAGGGGACGGTAGGATCACCCCTCCACTTT	CASSLEGTVGSPLHF
.	TRBV28	TRBJ2-7	TGTGCCAGCAGTTTAGGGCAGACTCGCGAGCAGTACTTC	CASSLGQTREQYF
TRBD2	TRBV7-3	TRBJ2-3	TGTGCCAGCAGCTTAGCGGGAGGAACATCAGATACGCAGTATTTT	CASSLAGGTSDTQYF
TRBD2	TRBV2	TRBJ2-7	TGTGCCAGCAGTGGGGTTAGCGGGAGTTACGAGCAGTACTTC	CASSGVSGSYEQYF
.	TRBV19	TRBJ2-2	TGTGCCAGTAGTCCGGATAGCACCGGGGAGCTGTTTTTT	CASSPDSTGELFF
TRBD1	TRBV11-3	TRBJ2-3	TGTGCCAGCAGCTCCAGGGACAGCTCTGTTTATACAGATACGCAGTATTTT	CASSSRDSSVYTDTQYF
TRBD1	TRBV6-5	TRBJ1-2	TGTGCCAGCAGTTACTCACGACAGGGGGGTTATGGCTACACCTTC	CASSYSRQGGYGYTF
.	TRBV7-2	TRBJ2-2	TGTGCCAGCAGCTTTTCTGTTCTCGGGGAGCTGTTTTTT	CASSFSVLGELFF
.	TRBV6-5	TRBJ1-1	TGTGCCAGCGCGGGGCCGAACACTGAAGCTTTCTTT	CASAGPNTEAFF
.	TRBV15	TRBJ1-5	TGTGCCACCAGCAGAGATCTGGGGGGCGGTCAGCCCCAGCATTTT	CATSRDLGGGQPQHF
.	TRBV20-1	TRBJ2-1	TGCAGTGCTAGTCAATTAGAGCAGTTCTTC	CSASQLEQFF
TRBD1	TRBV11-2	TRBJ1-2	TGTGCCAGCAGCCCACAGGGGACTTATGGCTACACCTTC	CASSPQGTYGYTF
.	TRBV10-3	TRBJ1-1	TGTGCCATCAAGGAGACCCAGGGCATGAACACTGAAGCTTTCTTT	CAIKETQGMNTEAFF
.	TRBV12-3/TRBV12-4	TRBJ1-2	TGTGCCAGCAGTTTATCAGAAACCTTAGGCTACACCTTC	CASSLSETLGYTF
.	TRBV7-9	TRBJ1-2	TGTGCCAGCAGCTTAGAGACAGCTTCCTATGGCTACACCTTC	CASSLETASYGYTF
.	TRBV19	TRBJ1-1	TGTGCCAGTAGTAGGCAGAAGAACACTGAAGCTTTCTTT	CASSRQKNTEAFF
TRBD2	TRBV2	TRBJ2-6	TGTGCCAGCTCCCGCGGGGGGGCTGGGGCCAACGTCCTGACTTTC	CASSRGGAGANVLTF
TRBD1	TRBV7-8	TRBJ1-2	TGTGCCAGCAGCCCCCTACTCCGAGACAGGGAAATAGTGGGTGGCTACACCTTC	CASSPLLRDREIVGGYTF
.	TRBV20-1	TRBJ1-1	TGCAGTGCTTCAAGGAAGACTGAAGCTTTCTTT	CSASRKTEAFF